A selection of T cell receptor beta chains follows, all from one sample in a study of human T cells and chemical hapten exposure. TCRdb called the RACE reads again in MiXCR, with one record for every CDR3 protein. The table includes 150,000 or so distinct CDR3 sequences, roughly 15% detected once. The sequencing used whole blood, collected in connection with sensitization to the hapten diphenylcyclopropenone (DPC). These receptor sequences come from a woman in her twenties or thirties with alopecia areata. Some clones in this sample may be carry-over from other donors' samples. Each CDR3 is given with its conserved first and last residue. Each record gives: clone size, CDR3 length, D gene, V gene, J gene, CDR3 protein, CDR3 DNA. A D gene is named only where the DNA matches it firmly. For some rows the clone size is stated as once, few or many, or as a class when expanded; others skip it.

few,15,.,TRBV18,TRBJ1-1,CASSPRVTGITEAFF,TGTGCCAGCTCACCAAGGGTAACGGGGATCACTGAAGCTTTCTTT
.,15,.,TRBV4-2,TRBJ2-5,CASSQSRGVSETQYF,TGTGCCAGCAGCCAATCTAGAGGGGTCTCGGAGACCCAGTACTTC
many,14,.,TRBV9,TRBJ1-4,CASGGSPRGEKLFF,TGTGCCAGCGGAGGGTCCCCCCGCGGGGAAAAACTGTTTTTT
.,16,TRBD1,TRBV7-6,TRBJ2-1,CASSLGGGQGLGEQFF,TGTGCCAGCAGCTTAGGAGGGGGACAGGGTCTAGGTGAGCAGTTCTTC
few,15,.,TRBV6-1,TRBJ2-2,CASETELANTGELFF,TGTGCCAGCGAAACCGAACTAGCGAACACCGGGGAGCTGTTTTTT
.,15,TRBD1,TRBV12-3/TRBV12-4,TRBJ2-1,CASSTGTGGYNEQFF,TGTGCCAGCAGTACCGGGACAGGGGGCTACAATGAGCAGTTCTTC
many,12,.,TRBV20-1,TRBJ1-3,CSANGAGNTIYF,TGCAGTGCTAACGGGGCTGGAAACACCATATATTTT
few,13,.,TRBV6-1,TRBJ1-2,CASSDSIVSGYTF,TGTGCCAGCAGTGACAGCATCGTAAGCGGCTACACCTTC
many,12,.,TRBV3-1,TRBJ1-2,CASSRGDYGYTF,TGTGCCAGCAGCCGCGGCGACTATGGCTACACCTTC
few,16,TRBD1,TRBV29-1,TRBJ2-3,CSVAPRRTGGGDTQYF,TGCAGCGTTGCGCCTCGGAGGACAGGCGGTGGAGATACGCAGTATTTT
few,13,.,TRBV30,TRBJ2-7,CAWSTTATYEQYF,TGTGCCTGGTCGACAACAGCTACCTACGAGCAGTACTTC
few,16,TRBD2,TRBV20-1,TRBJ2-7,CSARGLAGASSYEQYF,TGCAGTGCTAGGGGACTAGCGGGGGCTAGCTCCTACGAGCAGTACTTC
.,15,.,TRBV4-3,TRBJ2-2,CASSQEGRGTGELFF,TGCGCCAGCAGCCAAGAAGGCAGGGGCACCGGGGAGCTGTTTTTT
.,13,TRBD1,TRBV30,TRBJ1-1,CAHTGAGRTEAFF,TGTGCCCACACAGGGGCAGGGAGAACTGAAGCTTTCTTT
.,16,.,TRBV6-1,TRBJ2-3,CASSEALSRSTDTQYF,TGTGCCAGCAGTGAAGCCCTGAGTAGAAGCACAGATACGCAGTATTTT
.,14,TRBD2,TRBV5-4,TRBJ2-1,CASSSAGLAGEQFF,TGTGCCAGCAGCTCGGCCGGACTAGCGGGTGAGCAGTTCTTC
.,15,TRBD1,TRBV29-1,TRBJ2-5,CSSQETGLIQETQYF,TGCAGCTCCCAAGAGACAGGGCTAATCCAAGAGACCCAGTACTTC
.,14,.,TRBV5-1,TRBJ2-3,CASSLVVSTDTQYF,TGCGCCAGCAGCTTGGTAGTCTCCACAGATACGCAGTATTTT
few,15,.,TRBV20-1,TRBJ1-5,CSATIGGYSNQPQHF,TGCAGTGCTACGATTGGGGGGTATAGCAATCAGCCCCAGCATTTT
many,14,TRBD2,TRBV28,TRBJ2-7,CASSLQGGSDEQYF,TGTGCCAGCAGTTTACAGGGAGGGTCGGACGAGCAGTACTTC
few,14,TRBD2,TRBV9,TRBJ2-2,CASSLAGDLGELFF,TGTGCCAGCAGCCTAGCGGGAGATCTCGGGGAGCTGTTTTTT
many,13,.,TRBV20-1,TRBJ1-5,CSASLGDNQPQHF,TGCAGTGCTAGTTTGGGGGATAATCAGCCCCAGCATTTT
many,13,.,TRBV28,TRBJ2-7,CASSPASLHEQYF,TGTGCCAGCAGCCCCGCTAGTCTCCACGAGCAGTACTTC
many,16,.,TRBV20-1,TRBJ2-4,CSARDLAGVAKNIQYF,TGCAGTGCTAGAGATCTGGCAGGGGTTGCCAAAAACATTCAGTACTTC
.,15,TRBD1,TRBV6-6,TRBJ1-2,CASSPPGQGPHGYTF,TGTGCCAGCAGCCCGCCGGGACAGGGCCCCCATGGCTACACCTTC
many,11,.,TRBV27,TRBJ1-6,CASKGNSPLHF,TGTGCCAGCAAAGGGAATTCACCCCTCCACTTT
.,16,.,TRBV5-1,TRBJ2-1,CASSSRVPNSYNEQFF,TGCGCCAGCAGCTCACGGGTCCCCAACTCCTACAATGAGCAGTTCTTC
.,18,.,TRBV3-1,TRBJ2-5,CASSQPLIGGGVQETQYF,TGTGCCAGCAGCCAACCCCTTATAGGGGGAGGGGTTCAAGAGACCCAGTACTTC
.,15,.,TRBV20-1,TRBJ1-5,CSARVRGVSHQPQHF,TGCAGTGCTAGAGTGCGGGGGGTAAGCCATCAGCCCCAGCATTTT
few,16,TRBD2,TRBV27,TRBJ2-7,CASSRLAGEIPYEQYF,TGTGCCAGCAGTCGACTAGCGGGAGAGATACCCTACGAGCAGTACTTC
many,14,TRBD1,TRBV7-3,TRBJ2-2,CASSSDRAPGELFF,TGTGCCAGCAGCTCCGACAGGGCTCCCGGGGAGCTGTTTTTT
.,14,.,TRBV7-9,TRBJ2-7,CASSLVQSSYEQYF,TGTGCCAGCAGCTTAGTACAGAGCTCCTACGAGCAGTACTTC
.,15,TRBD1,TRBV7-9,TRBJ1-2,CASSPLTGGRDGYTF,TGTGCCAGCAGTCCCCTTACAGGGGGCCGCGATGGCTACACCTTC
few,12,.,TRBV2,TRBJ2-3,CASSVIVYTQYF,TGTGCCAGCAGCGTAATAGTATATACGCAGTATTTT
few,16,.,TRBV18,TRBJ1-5,CASSPQKLYEGQPQHF,TGTGCCAGCTCACCCCAAAAACTCTACGAAGGTCAGCCCCAGCATTTT
few,16,.,TRBV27,TRBJ2-2,CASSYMGTGGTGELFF,TGTGCCAGCAGTTACATGGGGACTGGGGGAACCGGGGAGCTGTTTTTT
.,13,.,TRBV28,TRBJ1-5,CASSLAAVQPQHF,TGTGCCAGCAGTTTGGCGGCCGTTCAGCCCCAGCATTTT